These T cell receptor beta chains were read from a single sample in a study of graft-versus-host responses after intestinal transplantation. Their antigen targets remain unknown. Assay used: immunoSEQ multiplex PCR; TCRdb lists only in-frame clones, some missing. The table records around 120,000 clones, approximately 95% of them present only once. Material: unstimulated CD8+ T cells sorted from spleen or lymph node cells, obtained before intestinal transplant. These receptor sequences come from a human donor who received an intestinal transplant. The CDR3 runs from the conserved cysteine through the conserved F or W. The D gene is left open where the match is weak. The size of a clone is reported for some rows only, either as once, few or many, or as a class for expanded clones.

D gene: TRBD2; J gene: TRBJ2-7; V gene: TRBV2; clone size: once; CDR3 protein: CASSGLAGTSYEQYF; CDR3 DNA: TGTGCCAGCAGTGGACTAGCGGGCACTTCCTACGAGCAGTACTTC
D gene: TRBD1; J gene: TRBJ2-7; V gene: TRBV5-1; clone size: .; CDR3 protein: CASSLAPTGQSSYEQYF; CDR3 DNA: TGCGCCAGCAGCTTGGCTCCAACGGGACAGAGCTCCTACGAGCAGTACTTC
D gene: TRBD2; J gene: TRBJ2-7; V gene: TRBV9; clone size: .; CDR3 protein: CASSVSGRGHEQYF; CDR3 DNA: TGTGCCAGCAGCGTAAGCGGGAGAGGCCACGAGCAGTACTTC
D gene: TRBD1; J gene: TRBJ2-5; V gene: TRBV19; clone size: .; CDR3 protein: CASSPWGQGETQYF; CDR3 DNA: TGTGCCAGTAGTCCGTGGGGACAGGGGGAGACCCAGTACTTC
D gene: .; J gene: TRBJ2-1; V gene: TRBV6-5; clone size: .; CDR3 protein: CASSFGRGEQFF; CDR3 DNA: TGTGCCAGCAGTTTTGGGCGGGGTGAGCAGTTCTTC
D gene: .; J gene: TRBJ1-2; V gene: TRBV6-5; clone size: .; CDR3 protein: CASSYVGVDGYTF; CDR3 DNA: TGTGCCAGCAGTTACGTGGGAGTAGATGGCTACACCTTC
D gene: TRBD1; J gene: TRBJ2-7; V gene: TRBV14; clone size: .; CDR3 protein: CASSQPGQGSSEQYF; CDR3 DNA: TGTGCCAGCAGCCAACCGGGACAGGGGAGCAGCGAGCAGTACTTC
D gene: .; J gene: TRBJ1-1; V gene: TRBV11-2; clone size: .; CDR3 protein: CASSLGQNTEAFF; CDR3 DNA: TGTGCCAGCAGCTTGGGACAGAACACTGAAGCTTTCTTT
D gene: TRBD1; J gene: TRBJ1-1; V gene: TRBV11-1; clone size: .; CDR3 protein: CASSRTGRNTEAFF; CDR3 DNA: TGTGCCAGCAGCAGGACAGGGCGGAACACCGAAGCTTTCTTT
D gene: .; J gene: TRBJ1-1; V gene: TRBV19; clone size: .; CDR3 protein: CASKWPNTEAFF; CDR3 DNA: TGTGCCAGTAAATGGCCGAACACTGAAGCTTTCTTT
D gene: .; J gene: TRBJ2-7; V gene: TRBV28; clone size: .; CDR3 protein: CASSTGVEQYF; CDR3 DNA: TGTGCCAGCAGTACCGGGGTCGAGCAGTACTTC
D gene: .; J gene: TRBJ2-2; V gene: TRBV9; clone size: .; CDR3 protein: CASSVAVGGGAGELFF; CDR3 DNA: TGTGCCAGCAGCGTAGCCGTCGGGGGAGGTGCCGGGGAGCTGTTTTTT
D gene: .; J gene: TRBJ2-7; V gene: TRBV6-5; clone size: once; CDR3 protein: CASSSTVYEQYF; CDR3 DNA: TGTGCCAGCAGTTCCACGGTCTACGAGCAGTACTTC
D gene: .; J gene: TRBJ2-7; V gene: TRBV19; clone size: few; CDR3 protein: CASSDSSYEQYF; CDR3 DNA: TGTGCCAGTAGCGATTCCAGCTACGAGCAGTACTTC
D gene: .; J gene: TRBJ2-1; V gene: TRBV28; clone size: once; CDR3 protein: CASTVGGGNEQFF; CDR3 DNA: TGTGCGAGCACTGTGGGGGGAGGCAATGAGCAGTTCTTC
D gene: .; J gene: TRBJ2-1; V gene: TRBV9; clone size: few; CDR3 protein: CASSVALGQRGHEQFF; CDR3 DNA: TGTGCCAGCAGCGTAGCCCTCGGACAGCGGGGCCATGAGCAGTTCTTC
D gene: .; J gene: TRBJ1-1; V gene: TRBV5-4; clone size: .; CDR3 protein: CASSFYRGGNTEAFF; CDR3 DNA: TGTGCCAGCAGCTTTTATCGGGGGGGGAACACTGAAGCTTTCTTT
D gene: .; J gene: TRBJ2-7; V gene: TRBV28; clone size: few; CDR3 protein: CASSPWGLEQYF; CDR3 DNA: TGTGCCAGCAGTCCATGGGGGCTCGAGCAGTACTTC
D gene: TRBD1; J gene: TRBJ2-2; V gene: TRBV5-1; clone size: .; CDR3 protein: CASSPWTGGTGELFF; CDR3 DNA: TGCGCCAGCAGCCCTTGGACAGGGGGCACCGGGGAGCTGTTTTTT
D gene: .; J gene: TRBJ1-4; V gene: TRBV7-9; clone size: once; CDR3 protein: CASSLGQEKLFF; CDR3 DNA: TGTGCCAGCAGCTTAGGACAAGAAAAACTGTTTTTT
D gene: .; J gene: TRBJ2-5; V gene: TRBV6-6; clone size: once; CDR3 protein: CASGNGLGPKETQYF; CDR3 DNA: TGTGCCAGCGGGAACGGATTGGGACCCAAAGAGACCCAGTACTTC
D gene: TRBD2; J gene: TRBJ2-1; V gene: TRBV7-3; clone size: .; CDR3 protein: CASSASFRSGRSSYNEQFF; CDR3 DNA: TGTGCCAGCAGCGCCTCGTTTCGGAGCGGGAGGTCCTCCTACAATGAGCAGTTCTTC
D gene: .; J gene: TRBJ1-2; V gene: TRBV27; clone size: .; CDR3 protein: CASSLYGRAPPYNYGYTF; CDR3 DNA: TGTGCCAGCAGTTTATACGGCAGGGCACCACCCTATAACTATGGCTACACCTTC
D gene: TRBD1; J gene: TRBJ1-6; V gene: TRBV19; clone size: .; CDR3 protein: CASAPGQGVSSPLHF; CDR3 DNA: TGTGCCAGTGCCCCGGGACAGGGGGTTTCTTCACCCCTCCACTTT
D gene: .; J gene: TRBJ2-2; V gene: TRBV7-8; clone size: .; CDR3 protein: CASSMGPYTGELFF; CDR3 DNA: TGTGCCAGCAGCATGGGACCATACACCGGGGAGCTGTTTTTT
D gene: TRBD2; J gene: TRBJ2-7; V gene: TRBV6-5; clone size: .; CDR3 protein: CASSLAGAAYEQYF; CDR3 DNA: TGTGCCAGCAGCTTAGCGGGGGCCGCCTACGAGCAGTACTTC
D gene: TRBD2; J gene: TRBJ2-1; V gene: TRBV11-2; clone size: .; CDR3 protein: CASSSLTSGEPYNEQFF; CDR3 DNA: TGTGCCAGCAGCTCTCTGACTAGCGGGGAACCGTACAATGAGCAGTTCTTC
D gene: TRBD1; J gene: TRBJ2-3; V gene: TRBV19; clone size: once; CDR3 protein: CASSPHDRGDTQYF; CDR3 DNA: TGTGCCAGTAGTCCCCACGACAGGGGCGATACGCAGTATTTT